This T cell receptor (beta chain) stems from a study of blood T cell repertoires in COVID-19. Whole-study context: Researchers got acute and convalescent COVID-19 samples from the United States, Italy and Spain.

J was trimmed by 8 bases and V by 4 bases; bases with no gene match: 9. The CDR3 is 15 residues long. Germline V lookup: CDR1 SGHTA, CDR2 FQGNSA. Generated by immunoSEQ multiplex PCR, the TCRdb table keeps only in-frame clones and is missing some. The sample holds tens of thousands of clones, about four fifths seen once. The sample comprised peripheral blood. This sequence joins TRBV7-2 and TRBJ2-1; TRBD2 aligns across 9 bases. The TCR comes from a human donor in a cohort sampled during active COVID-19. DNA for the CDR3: TGTGCCAGCAGCTCAAGGGCGGGAGGGCCCTATGAGCAGTTCTTC. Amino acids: CASSSRAGGPYEQFF.